This entry concerns a single T cell receptor (beta chain). The antigen is not known. The sample comes from a study of cytomegalovirus exposure and HLA in healthy donors. The V and J ends lost 6 bases and 3 bases, in that order; junction bases with no gene match: 8. The CDR3 runs 15 residues. Per germline, CDR1 LNHDA and CDR2 SQIVND (reference sequence). Study-level points and caveats: The study put some 150 TCR beta chains on its list as cytomegalovirus-associated.

The primer mix had 60 Vbeta and 13 Jbeta primers. Here immunoSEQ multiplex PCR was the method, and the copy in TCRdb shows in-frame clones only, minus some. Altogether 100,000 to 150,000 clones are present, 80% being singletons, with the ten largest covering around 3.3%. The sequenced sample consisted of PBMCs. The rearrangement joins TRBV19 to TRBJ2-1; the match to TRBD2 covers 7 bases. The sequence came from a male donor in good health and CMV-seronegative. The DNA of the CDR3 is TGTGCCAGTAGAGGCCTAACGGGGGGCTACAATGAGCAGTTCTTC. Its translation: CASRGLTGGYNEQFF.